One and the same sample provided the 13 T cell receptor beta chains below, sequenced in a study of T cell repertoires in cytomegalovirus infection. TCRdb itself ran the reads through MiXCR, one entry per CDR3 protein. This sample has about 450,000 distinct CDR3 sequences, with around 32% found just once. The sample was PBMCs. All receptors derive from a human donor in good health (CMV status not recorded). Some clones in this sample may be carry-over from other donors' samples.

This clonotype was seen more than once but under ten times. The rearrangement joins TRBV19 to TRBJ2-7; the match to TRBD1 covers 8 bases. Looked up from germline, CDR1 is LNHDA and CDR2 is SQIVND (reference sequence). The J segment lost 1 base and the V segment lost 5 bases, leaving 1 base of the junction unmatched. This CDR3 is 13 amino acids long. The CDR3 sequence: CASSWDRSYEQYF. The CDR3, as DNA: TGTGCCAGTAGTTGGGACAGGTCCTACGAGCAGTACTTC.

The chain has TRBV6-2 or TRBV6-3 and TRBJ2-5; TRBD1 agrees at 10 bases. Trimming at V came to 8 bases and at J to 1 base, leaving 7 bases not matched to a gene. CDR3 length equals 15 residues. Germline assignment: CDR1 MNHEY and CDR2 SVGEGT. CDR3 in amino acids: CASWDRGRGQETQYF. Here the CDR3 DNA reads TGTGCCAGCTGGGACAGGGGAAGGGGCCAAGAGACCCAGTACTTC.

This clonotype was detected only a few times. V gene TRBV11-2 combines with J gene TRBJ1-4; tentatively, D is TRBD1 (5 bases). Trimming left V 5 bases short and J 7 bases short, with 14 bases between. The CDR3 totals 14 residues. The V gene's germline CDR1 is SGHAT and CDR2 FQNNGV. This CDR3 is CASSPGTAVEKLFF. The CDR3, as DNA: TGTGCCAGCAGCCCCGGGACCGCAGTTGAAAAACTGTTTTTT.

In the case of this clonotype: One end of the junction is discordant with germline, which a read error may explain. The chain couples TRBV12-3 or TRBV12-4 to TRBJ1-1, with D hard to call. The CDR3 runs 15 residues. The CDR3: CASSRPGPVNTEDFF. The CDR3 nucleotides are TGTGCCAGCAGTCGGCCCGGGCCTGTAAACACTGAAGATTTCTTT.

This clonotype was observed a handful of times. V is TRBV2 and J is TRBJ1-6; 11 bases fit TRBD1. Losses at the gene ends were 4 bases for V and 10 bases for J; bases not matched to a gene: 3. Germline V lookup: CDR1 SNHLY, CDR2 FYNNEI. CDR3 length equals 14 residues. The CDR3 is CASSGTGGLSPLHF. CDR3 nucleotides: TGTGCCAGCAGTGGGACAGGGGGCTTGTCACCCCTCCACTTT.

This chain connects TRBV11-3 to TRBJ2-7; no definite D call. The CDR3 is 14 amino acids. Per germline, CDR1 SGHNT and CDR2 YENEEA. V dropped 1 base and J dropped 3 bases, with 10 bases sitting between them. The DNA of the CDR3 is TGTGCCAGCAGCTTAGGGAACGGATTCTACGAGCAGTACTTC. It is translated as CASSLGNGFYEQYF.

Concerning this clonotype: Germline is not matched at one junction end, which may reflect a read error. V and J are TRBV7-2 and TRBJ2-1; 15 bases align to TRBD2. Germline V gives CDR1 SGHTA, CDR2 FQGNSA. This CDR3 comprises 18 residues. The CDR3 coding sequence is TGTGCCAGCAGCTCGAGGACTAGCGGGGGGGCGGCCTACACTGAGCCGTGCTTC. Translated: CASSSRTSGGAAYTEPCF. Together with reference TRBV7-2 and TRBJ2-1, the CDR3 gives the full variable domain: GAGVSQSPSNKVTEKGKDVELRCDPISGHTALYWYRQSLGQGLEFLIYFQGNSAPDKSGLPSDRFSAERTGGSVSTLTIQRTQQEDSAVYLCASSSRTSGGAAYTEPCFGPGTRLTVL.

The table lists this clonotype with a few counts. This chain joins TRBV6-5 and TRBJ1-1, with D uncertain. The CDR3 is 17 amino acids. Trimming cost V 0 bases and J 1 base, with 15 bases left between them. In germline, CDR1 is MNHEY, CDR2 SVGAGI. The CDR3 loop reads CASSYSPAGFANTEAFF. CDR3 DNA sequence: TGTGCCAGCAGTTACTCCCCGGCCGGCTTCGCGAACACTGAAGCTTTCTTT.

The V gene is TRBV6-2 or TRBV6-3, the J gene TRBJ1-5; D uncertain. The CDR3 spans 14 residues. The germline V and J ends were trimmed by 7 bases and 7 bases, with 17 bases remaining between them. Germline V gene data show CDR1 as MNHEY and CDR2 as SVGEGT. The chain's CDR3 is CASTKLLGNQPQHF. The DNA for the CDR3 is TGTGCCAGCACCAAATTGTTAGGGAACCAGCCCCAGCATTTT.

V and J are TRBV28 and TRBJ1-5, with TRBD1 matching over 7 bases. Per the germline V gene, CDR1 is MDHEN and CDR2 is SYDVKM. V dropped 7 bases and J dropped 0; count of bases not matched to a gene: 6. CDR3 length equals 15 residues. The CDR3 DNA reads as TGTGCCAGCAAAGTACAGGGGATTAGCAATCAGCCCCAGCATTTT. It encodes CASKVQGISNQPQHF.

In this sample, this clonotype turned up a few times. The chain links TRBV6-1 to TRBJ2-3, with 8 positions matching TRBD2. The CDR3 totals 15 residues. The V and J ends lost 6 bases and 5 bases, in that order; junction bases with no gene match: 10. Germline CDR1 is MNHNS and CDR2 is SASEGT. DNA for the CDR3: TGTGCCAGCAGATCATTAGCGGGGTCGATAGATACGCAGTATTTT. Its translation is CASRSLAGSIDTQYF.

A remark on this clonotype: With a much larger clone just one base away, this may be a read error. This sequence joins TRBV11-2 and TRBJ2-3; 12 positions agree with TRBD2. There are 16 residues in the CDR3. The germline CDR1 and CDR2 sequences are SGHAT and FQNNGV. CDR3 bases: TGTTCCAGCAGCTTTAGAAAACTAGCGGGGGGAGATACGCAGTATTTT. Translating it yields CSSSFRKLAGGDTQYF.

In this sample, this clonotype turned up once. This sequence may be a read error, since a much larger clone differs from it by one base. The chain carries TRBV12-3 or TRBV12-4 and TRBJ1-3; 11 nucleotides match TRBD1. This CDR3 contains 15 residues. This CDR3 is CACSGQGAPGNTIYF. In nucleotides, the CDR3 is TGTGCCTGCAGTGGACAGGGGGCGCCTGGAAACACCATATATTTT.